The rows below give T cell receptor beta chains drawn from one sample of a study of cytomegalovirus exposure and HLA in healthy donors. The method was immunoSEQ multiplex PCR; TCRdb's version includes in-frame clones alone and lacks a portion of them. The sample consists of 100,000 to 150,000 clones, around 94% of them appearing once. The sample comprised PBMCs. Receptors were obtained from a woman aged 18-29 years in good health and CMV-seronegative. Both conserved end residues are part of each CDR3. Clone size appears in some rows only: once, few, many, or a class for an expanded clone.

CDR3aa: CASSEPLADYQETQYF
j_gene: TRBJ2-5
v_gene: TRBV6-1
abundance: -

CDR3aa: CASSFRDRGTEAFF
j_gene: TRBJ1-1
v_gene: TRBV19
abundance: -

CDR3aa: CASSFLGHSRTSYNEQFF
j_gene: TRBJ2-1
v_gene: TRBV5-4
abundance: -

CDR3aa: CASSLDRNTEAFF
j_gene: TRBJ1-1
v_gene: TRBV7-9
abundance: few

CDR3aa: CASSKPGQGRGKAFF
j_gene: TRBJ1-1
v_gene: TRBV10-2
abundance: -

CDR3aa: CASSSQGFYGYTF
j_gene: TRBJ1-2
v_gene: TRBV19
abundance: -

CDR3aa: CASSPQGPENTGELFF
j_gene: TRBJ2-2
v_gene: TRBV4-1
abundance: once

CDR3aa: CSARSGVSSYEQYF
j_gene: TRBJ2-7
v_gene: TRBV29-1
abundance: -

CDR3aa: CASSPAGAKNIQYF
j_gene: TRBJ2-4
v_gene: TRBV18
abundance: -

CDR3aa: CASTLQDRLYGYTF
j_gene: TRBJ1-2
v_gene: TRBV28
abundance: -

CDR3aa: CASSANRGSGNTIYF
j_gene: TRBJ1-3
v_gene: TRBV6-1
abundance: -

CDR3aa: CASSLDRYEQYF
j_gene: TRBJ2-7
v_gene: TRBV11-2
abundance: -

CDR3aa: CASSFGQGSNPLHF
j_gene: TRBJ1-6
v_gene: TRBV11-2
abundance: -

CDR3aa: CASRRTSGVAYNEQFF
j_gene: TRBJ2-1
v_gene: TRBV2
abundance: -

CDR3aa: CASSPGLAGTRSEQYF
j_gene: TRBJ2-7
v_gene: TRBV5-6
abundance: -

CDR3aa: CASTLYYRGQGNQPQHF
j_gene: TRBJ1-5
v_gene: TRBV19
abundance: -

CDR3aa: CASRSTSGKETQYF
j_gene: TRBJ2-5
v_gene: TRBV5-1
abundance: -

CDR3aa: CSGGGDEKLFF
j_gene: TRBJ1-4
v_gene: TRBV29-1
abundance: -

CDR3aa: CASSLLGSSTDTQYF
j_gene: TRBJ2-3
v_gene: TRBV11-1
abundance: once

CDR3aa: CASSLAPGAVYGYTF
j_gene: TRBJ1-2
v_gene: TRBV27
abundance: -

CDR3aa: CASSPRQGGYEQYF
j_gene: TRBJ2-7
v_gene: TRBV5-1
abundance: few

CDR3aa: CASSVGADVSTGELFF
j_gene: TRBJ2-2
v_gene: TRBV9
abundance: -

CDR3aa: CATNRGMNTEAFF
j_gene: TRBJ1-1
v_gene: TRBV28
abundance: -

CDR3aa: CASGGWDTQYF
j_gene: TRBJ2-3
v_gene: TRBV19
abundance: -

CDR3aa: CASSVQSNTGELFF
j_gene: TRBJ2-2
v_gene: TRBV9
abundance: -

CDR3aa: CASEQGTFSTDTQYF
j_gene: TRBJ2-3
v_gene: TRBV5-1
abundance: few

CDR3aa: CASSLGRRGTQYF
j_gene: TRBJ2-5
v_gene: TRBV28
abundance: -

CDR3aa: CASRVTGAAAEAFF
j_gene: TRBJ1-1
v_gene: TRBV6-5
abundance: -

CDR3aa: CASTPYPGAFGGYTF
j_gene: TRBJ1-2
v_gene: TRBV7-3
abundance: -

CDR3aa: CAWSGVYGGSYEQYF
j_gene: TRBJ2-7
v_gene: TRBV30
abundance: -

CDR3aa: CASSFSSTEAFF
j_gene: TRBJ1-1
v_gene: TRBV19
abundance: -

CDR3aa: CASSRGLAGGEDAGELFF
j_gene: TRBJ2-2
v_gene: TRBV9
abundance: once

CDR3aa: CSVEDSDLYGYTF
j_gene: TRBJ1-2
v_gene: TRBV29-1
abundance: -

CDR3aa: CASSLFGIPVYEQYF
j_gene: TRBJ2-7
v_gene: TRBV5-1
abundance: -

CDR3aa: CASSYSQMNTEAFF
j_gene: TRBJ1-1
v_gene: TRBV6-5
abundance: -

CDR3aa: CASSLVTETISYNEQFF
j_gene: TRBJ2-1
v_gene: TRBV5-1
abundance: -

CDR3aa: CASSYSGTVSYEQYF
j_gene: TRBJ2-7
v_gene: TRBV6-5
abundance: -